A single T cell receptor (beta chain) is shown here with its context. The sample belongs to a study of blood T cell repertoires in COVID-19. Study context: Whether acute or convalescent, the COVID-19 samples came from the United States, Italy and Spain. In each case, the material was cDNA or gDNA derived from T cells, B-cell-depleted T cells, or PBMCs.

In the source study's methods: The assay estimated nucleated cells by amplifying reference gene primers. TCRdb's table, derived via immunoSEQ multiplex PCR, lists solely in-frame clones and lacks some. The V and J calls and clone size are taken from that table; D and trimming were inferred from the DNA. The repertoire holds hundreds of thousands of clones, with 83% as singletons. Sequenced input: peripheral blood. This receptor was taken from a woman between 35 and 50 years old with active or convalescent COVID-19.

The chain's CDR3 is CASSSTGRNEKLFF. The CDR3 DNA follows: TGTGCCAGCAGTTCGACAGGGAGGAATGAAAAACTGTTTTTT. The chain recombines TRBV27 with TRBJ1-4; 7 bases are shared with TRBD1. The germline V gene has CDR1 MNHEY and CDR2 SMNVEV (reference sequence). The CDR3 sequence is 14 residues long. V dropped 4 bases and J dropped 5; count of bases not matched to a gene: 4.